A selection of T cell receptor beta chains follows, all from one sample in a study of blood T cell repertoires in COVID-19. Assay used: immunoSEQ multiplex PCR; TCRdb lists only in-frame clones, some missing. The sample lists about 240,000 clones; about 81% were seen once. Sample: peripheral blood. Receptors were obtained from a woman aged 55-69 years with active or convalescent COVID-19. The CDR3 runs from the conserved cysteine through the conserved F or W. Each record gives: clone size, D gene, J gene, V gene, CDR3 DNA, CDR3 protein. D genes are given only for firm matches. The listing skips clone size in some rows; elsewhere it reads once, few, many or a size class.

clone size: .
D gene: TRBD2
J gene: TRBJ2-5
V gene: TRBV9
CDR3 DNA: TGTGCCAGCAGCGTAGGACTAGCGGGGGGACAAGAGACCCAGTACTTC
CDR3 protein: CASSVGLAGGQETQYF

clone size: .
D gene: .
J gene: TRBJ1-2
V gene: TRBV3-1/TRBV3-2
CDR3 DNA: TGTGCCAGCAGCCAAGATGTGGGGCTTGGCTACACCTTC
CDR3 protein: CASSQDVGLGYTF

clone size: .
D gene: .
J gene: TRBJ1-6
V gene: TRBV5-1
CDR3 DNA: TGCGCCAGCAGCTTGGCCTTGGCAGAAAATTCACCCCTCCACTTT
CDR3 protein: CASSLALAENSPLHF

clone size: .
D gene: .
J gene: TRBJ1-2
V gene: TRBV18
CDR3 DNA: TGTGCCAGCTCACCAACGGTTACAGCTAGCACCTATGGCTACACCTTC
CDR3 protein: CASSPTVTASTYGYTF

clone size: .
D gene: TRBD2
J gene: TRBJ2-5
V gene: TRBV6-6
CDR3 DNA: TGTGCCAGCAGTTACGGGGGGGGGCAAGAGACCCAGTACTTC
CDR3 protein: CASSYGGGQETQYF

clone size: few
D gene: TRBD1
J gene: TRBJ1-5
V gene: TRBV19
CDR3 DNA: TGTGCCAGTAGTGCCCGTTCAGGGGGCGAGCCCCAGCATTTT
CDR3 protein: CASSARSGGEPQHF

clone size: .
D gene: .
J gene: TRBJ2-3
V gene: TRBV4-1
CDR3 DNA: TGCGCCAGCAGCCAACGGCTAGCGTCAGATACGCAGTATTTT
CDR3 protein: CASSQRLASDTQYF

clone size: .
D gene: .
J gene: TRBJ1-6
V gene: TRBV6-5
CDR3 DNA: TGTGCCAGCGGGAGCTCCTATAATTCACCCCTCCACTTT
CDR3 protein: CASGSSYNSPLHF

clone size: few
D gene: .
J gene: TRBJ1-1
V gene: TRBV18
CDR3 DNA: TGTGCCAGCTCACCATCAATGAACACTGAAGCTTTCTTT
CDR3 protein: CASSPSMNTEAFF

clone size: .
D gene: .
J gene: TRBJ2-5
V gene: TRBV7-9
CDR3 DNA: TGTGCCAGCAGCTTAAGTACCGGGATCGAAGAGACCCAGTACTTC
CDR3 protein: CASSLSTGIEETQYF

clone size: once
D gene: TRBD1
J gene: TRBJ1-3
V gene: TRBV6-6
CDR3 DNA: TGTGCCAGCAGTTACTTGAAGGGGACAGGGAGTGACACCATATATTTT
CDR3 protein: CASSYLKGTGSDTIYF

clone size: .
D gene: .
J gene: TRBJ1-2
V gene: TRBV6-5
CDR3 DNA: TGTGCCAGCAGTTACTCTTCCGGGGGACGCTATGGCTACACCTTC
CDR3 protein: CASSYSSGGRYGYTF

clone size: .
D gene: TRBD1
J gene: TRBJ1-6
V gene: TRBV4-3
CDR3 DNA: TGCGCCAGCAGCCAACAGCTTCCGGGACAGGATTCACCCCTCCACTTT
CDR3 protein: CASSQQLPGQDSPLHF

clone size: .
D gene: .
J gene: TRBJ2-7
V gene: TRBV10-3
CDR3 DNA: TGTGCCATCAGTGTGGGAACTAGCTCCTACGAGCAGTACTTC
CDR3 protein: CAISVGTSSYEQYF

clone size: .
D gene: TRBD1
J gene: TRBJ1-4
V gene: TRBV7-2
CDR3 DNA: TGTGCCAGCAGCTCCAGGGGGTCTTATGAAAAACTGTTTTTT
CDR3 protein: CASSSRGSYEKLFF

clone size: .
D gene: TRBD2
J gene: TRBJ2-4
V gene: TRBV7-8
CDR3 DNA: TGTGCCAGCAGCTTAGGGGCACTAGCGGGGGGCCTACAGTACTTC
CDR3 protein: CASSLGALAGGLQYF

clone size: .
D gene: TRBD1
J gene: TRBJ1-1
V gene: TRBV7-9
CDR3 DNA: TGTGCCAGCAGCCTCCTTATCGGGACAGGGGTTGAAGCTTTCTTT
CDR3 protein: CASSLLIGTGVEAFF

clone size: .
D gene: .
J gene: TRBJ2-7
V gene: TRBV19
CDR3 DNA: TGTGCCAGTAGTGGGACTGGGCTCAGGAGTTCCGAGCAGTACTTC
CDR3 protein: CASSGTGLRSSEQYF

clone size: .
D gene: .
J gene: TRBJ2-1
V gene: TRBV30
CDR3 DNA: TGTGCCCGAGGCTCCTACAATGAGCAGTTCTTC
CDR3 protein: CARGSYNEQFF

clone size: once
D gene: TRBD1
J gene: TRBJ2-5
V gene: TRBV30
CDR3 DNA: TGTGCCTGGAGTGGACAGGGGGAGACCCAGTACTTC
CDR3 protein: CAWSGQGETQYF

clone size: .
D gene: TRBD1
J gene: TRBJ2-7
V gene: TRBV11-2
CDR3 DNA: TGTGCCAGCAGCTTAGGGGCAGGGGGCCTCTACGAGCAGTACTTC
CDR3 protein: CASSLGAGGLYEQYF

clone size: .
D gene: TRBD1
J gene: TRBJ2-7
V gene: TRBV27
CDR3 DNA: TGTGCCAGCACTGAAGCCGGGACAGGGGACCACGAGCAGTACTTC
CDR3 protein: CASTEAGTGDHEQYF

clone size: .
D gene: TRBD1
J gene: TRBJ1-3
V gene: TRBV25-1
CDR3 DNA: TGTGCCAGCAGTGAAGGGACAGCGTACTCTGGAAACACCATATATTTT
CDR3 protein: CASSEGTAYSGNTIYF

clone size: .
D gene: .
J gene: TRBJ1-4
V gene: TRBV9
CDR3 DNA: TGTGCCAGCAGCGCCTCAGGATTAAATGAAAAACTGTTTTTT
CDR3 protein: CASSASGLNEKLFF

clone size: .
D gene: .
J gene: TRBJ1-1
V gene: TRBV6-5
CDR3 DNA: TGTGCCAGCAGTTATTCCTGGGGGGGCCCGAACACTGAAGCTTTCTTT
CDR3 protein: CASSYSWGGPNTEAFF

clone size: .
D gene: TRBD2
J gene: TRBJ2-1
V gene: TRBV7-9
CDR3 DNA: TGTGCCAGCAGCTCGAGTCGGCCAGGGAGGGAGAACAATGAGCAGTTCTTC
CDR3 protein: CASSSSRPGRENNEQFF

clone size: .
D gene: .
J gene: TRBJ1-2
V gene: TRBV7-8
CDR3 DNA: TGTGCCAGCAGCCCCGCGGGGCAACCCAATCAGGGCTACACCTTC
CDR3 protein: CASSPAGQPNQGYTF

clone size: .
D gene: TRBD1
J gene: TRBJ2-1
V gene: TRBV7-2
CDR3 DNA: TGTGCCAGCAGCCCCGGGACAGGGGGCTGGAATGAGCAGTTCTTC
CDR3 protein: CASSPGTGGWNEQFF

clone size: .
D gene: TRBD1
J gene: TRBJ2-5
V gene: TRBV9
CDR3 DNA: TGTGCCAGCAGCGCTTATACAGGGGGAAGGACGGAGACCCAGTACTTC
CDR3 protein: CASSAYTGGRTETQYF

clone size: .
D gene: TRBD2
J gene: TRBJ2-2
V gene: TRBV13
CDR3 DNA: TGTGCCAGCAGCCTAGAAAGGACTAGCGGGGGACTCGGCACCGGGGAGCTGTTTTTT
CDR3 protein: CASSLERTSGGLGTGELFF

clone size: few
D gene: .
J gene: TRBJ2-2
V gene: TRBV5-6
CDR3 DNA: TGTGCCAGCAGCCGAGACAGGAACACCGGGGAGCTGTTTTTT
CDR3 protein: CASSRDRNTGELFF

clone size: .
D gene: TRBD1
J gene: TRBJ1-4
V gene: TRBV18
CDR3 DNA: TGTGCCAGCTCAGGGGACAGTAGCAATGAAAAACTGTTTTTT
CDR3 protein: CASSGDSSNEKLFF

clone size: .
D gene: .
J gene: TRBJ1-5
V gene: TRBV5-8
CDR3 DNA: TGTGCCAGCAGCTTGGCCGTGGAGAGGAATCAGCCCCAGCATTTT
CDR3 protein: CASSLAVERNQPQHF

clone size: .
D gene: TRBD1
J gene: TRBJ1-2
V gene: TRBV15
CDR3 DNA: TGTGCCACCAGCAGAGAAGGACAGGACCATGGCTACACCTTC
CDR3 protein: CATSREGQDHGYTF

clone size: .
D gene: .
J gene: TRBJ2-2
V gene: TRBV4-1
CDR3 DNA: TGCGCCAGCAGCCAAGGAGGGTACGCCGGGGAGCTGTTTTTT
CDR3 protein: CASSQGGYAGELFF

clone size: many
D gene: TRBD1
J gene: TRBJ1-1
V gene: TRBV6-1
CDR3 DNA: TGTGCCAGCAGTGAAGGGAACAGGGGAATGAACACTGAAGCTTTCTTT
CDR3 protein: CASSEGNRGMNTEAFF

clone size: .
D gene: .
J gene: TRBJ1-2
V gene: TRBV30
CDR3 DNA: TGTGCCTGGAAGATGACAGGCGCATCCTATGGCTACACCTTC
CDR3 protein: CAWKMTGASYGYTF

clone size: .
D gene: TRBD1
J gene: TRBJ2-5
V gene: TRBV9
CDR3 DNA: TGTGCCAGCAGCGTCGAACAGGGGTTAGGGGAGACCCAGTACTTC
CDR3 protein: CASSVEQGLGETQYF